This entry features one TCR beta chain sequence. What this receptor recognizes is not known. Nothing much larger sits one base from this clone, and base qualities are not available. From cysteine to phenylalanine, the CDR3 is 15 amino acids long. Here the CDR3 DNA is all that survives: 45 bases in frame from base 1. The junction shows trimming of 0 bases on V and 3 bases on J, plus 9 bases between the germline ends. Via the germline V gene, CDR1 is KGHDR and CDR2 SFDVKD. The record originates from a study of patients and donors after allogeneic stem cell transplantation (dated by TCRdb to about 2020). Libraries were built with RT-PCR. Sequencing used a NextSeq 550. The public reads were reprocessed in TCRdb via fastp at Q25 and MiXCR, keeping in-frame beta chains. Every CDR3 protein is listed once, alongside the most common genes and DNA of its rows. The sample table shows roughly 4,200 distinct CDR3 sequences, and 20% to 25% are seen once. The leading ten clones occupy under 20% of the sample.

The chain links TRBV24-1 with TRBJ2-3, and TRBD1 may be the D gene, going by 6 matching bases. The sequenced sample consisted of blood, either unsorted or a sorted T cell fraction (not recorded which). This receptor was identified in a human donor who was either an allogeneic HSCT recipient or a stem cell or donor lymphocyte infusion donor (not recorded which). It is not recorded whose cells these are; they may come from a transplant donor. DNA sequence: TGTGCCACCAGTGATTTGATGGGACAAACAGATACGCAGTATTTT. It codes for CATSDLMGQTDTQYF.